This TCR beta chain was recovered during a study of CD8 T cells in ankylosing spondylitis (dated by TCRdb to the late 2010s). Looking at the study overall: The study set out to find disease-linked TCR variants by profiling T cell receptor beta repertoires in ankylosing spondylitis patients and healthy donors. The full study cohort was made up of about 25 ankylosing spondylitis patients and more than 90 healthy donors. Peripheral blood samples were taken, and synovial fluid was additionally collected from ankylosing spondylitis patients.

What the work shows at the level of the full study, not this receptor alone: According to the report, matched synovial fluid samples from ankylosing spondylitis patients were significantly enriched for the disease-linked clones. A CD8+ phenotype was shown by the disease-linked clones, which were found at relatively low frequencies in peripheral blood. Some motif variants had previously been reported in the synovial fluid and blood of reactive arthritis patients, which suggests shared mechanisms of disease initiation. Blood from ankylosing spondylitis patients appeared to be characterized by a TCR beta motif made up of under ten highly homologous amino acid variants.

This clonotype has a count of ten or more. What this receptor recognizes is not known. There are no base qualities to consult, and no much larger clone falls within one base. The instrument given in TCRdb is Illumina HiSeq 2500. Quantitative 5'-RACE with molecular barcodes was the method used to prepare the TCR beta libraries. Per the authors' processing: Disease-linked TCR variants were identified with a new computational method built on a probabilistic model of VDJ rearrangement. TCRdb reworked the public reads: Q25 trimming with fastp, MiXCR clone assembly, productive beta chains retained. Rows are unified per CDR3 protein, each entry keeping the most common DNA and genes. These V and J calls are TCRdb output, not the study's own analysis. In all, the sample holds 450,000 to 550,000 distinct CDR3 sequences, and 5.3% of those were seen once. Roughly 3.3% of the sample lies in the top ten. The CDR3 runs 17 amino acids, cysteine and phenylalanine included. Solely the CDR3 DNA is kept, with 51 bases framed from the first base. CDR1 and CDR2, per the germline V gene (reference sequence), are DFQATT and SNEGSKA. Trimming leaves V shorter by 3 bases and J shorter by 7 bases, with the junction holding 17 bases beyond the gene matches.

Material: blood, either unsorted or a sorted T cell fraction (not recorded which). This chain joins TRBV20-1 to TRBJ2-4; TRBD1 lines up with 8 middle nucleotides. The origin of this receptor is a male donor with ankylosing spondylitis. The DNA sequence reads TGCAGTGCTAGGGGGGAACACTTTCGGACAGGGCCCAACATTCAGTACTTC. The resulting protein is CSARGEHFRTGPNIQYF.